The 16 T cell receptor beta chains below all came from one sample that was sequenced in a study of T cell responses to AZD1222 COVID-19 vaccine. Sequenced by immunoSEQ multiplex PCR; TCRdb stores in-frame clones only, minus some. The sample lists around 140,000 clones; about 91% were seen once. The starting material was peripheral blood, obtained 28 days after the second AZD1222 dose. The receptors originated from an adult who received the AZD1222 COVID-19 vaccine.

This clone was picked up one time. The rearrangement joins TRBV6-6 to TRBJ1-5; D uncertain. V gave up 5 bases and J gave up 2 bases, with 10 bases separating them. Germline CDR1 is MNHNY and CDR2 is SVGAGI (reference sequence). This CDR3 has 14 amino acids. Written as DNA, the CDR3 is TGTGCCAGCAGTCCGGGGTTGGGCAATCAGCCCCAGCATTTT. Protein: CASSPGLGNQPQHF.

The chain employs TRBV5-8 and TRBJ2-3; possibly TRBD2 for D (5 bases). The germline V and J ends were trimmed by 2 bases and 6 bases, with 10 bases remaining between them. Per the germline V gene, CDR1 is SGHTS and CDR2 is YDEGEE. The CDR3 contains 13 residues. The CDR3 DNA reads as TGTGCCAGCAGCTTCGACGGACTGGATACGCAGTATTTT. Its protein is CASSFDGLDTQYF.

The CDR3 nucleotides read TGTGCCAGCAGCTCTAGCGCGAGGGTAAGCTCCTACAATGAGCAGTTCTTC. Its translation is CASSSSARVSSYNEQFF. The chain carries TRBV28 and TRBJ2-1; D is perhaps TRBD2 (6 bases). V shed 6 bases and J shed 0 bases, with 18 bases lying between them. Germline V gene data show CDR1 as MDHEN and CDR2 as SYDVKM. The CDR3 runs 17 residues.

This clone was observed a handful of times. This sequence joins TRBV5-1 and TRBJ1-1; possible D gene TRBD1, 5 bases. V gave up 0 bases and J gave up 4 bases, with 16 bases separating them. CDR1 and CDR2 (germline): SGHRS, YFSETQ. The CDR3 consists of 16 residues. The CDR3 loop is CASSLGGRGRTTEAFF. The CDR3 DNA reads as TGCGCCAGCAGCTTGGGAGGGCGGGGGAGGACCACTGAAGCTTTCTTT.

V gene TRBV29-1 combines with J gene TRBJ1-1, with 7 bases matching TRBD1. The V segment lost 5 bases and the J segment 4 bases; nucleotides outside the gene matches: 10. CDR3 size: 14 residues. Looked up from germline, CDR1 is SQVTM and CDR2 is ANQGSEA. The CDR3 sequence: CSVSLDRASTEAFF. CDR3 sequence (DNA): TGCAGCGTTTCACTCGACAGGGCATCCACTGAAGCTTTCTTT.

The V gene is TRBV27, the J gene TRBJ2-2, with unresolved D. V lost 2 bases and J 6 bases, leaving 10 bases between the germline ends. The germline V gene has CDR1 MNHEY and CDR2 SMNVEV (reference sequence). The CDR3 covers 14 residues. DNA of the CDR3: TGTGCCAGCAGTTTAGACGTGGTCCCCGGGGAGCTGTTTTTT. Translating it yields CASSLDVVPGELFF.

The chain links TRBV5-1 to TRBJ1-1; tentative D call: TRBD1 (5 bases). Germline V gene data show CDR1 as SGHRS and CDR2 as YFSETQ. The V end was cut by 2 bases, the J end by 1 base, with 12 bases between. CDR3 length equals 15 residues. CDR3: CASSLMGPANTEAFF. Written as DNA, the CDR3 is TGCGCCAGCAGCTTAATGGGACCGGCGAACACTGAAGCTTTCTTT.

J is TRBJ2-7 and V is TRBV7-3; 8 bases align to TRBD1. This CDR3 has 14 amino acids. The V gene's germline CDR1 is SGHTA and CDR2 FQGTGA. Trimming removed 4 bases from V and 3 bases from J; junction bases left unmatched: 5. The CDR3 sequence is CASSYQGQDYEQYF. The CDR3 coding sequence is TGTGCCAGCAGCTATCAGGGACAGGACTACGAGCAGTACTTC.

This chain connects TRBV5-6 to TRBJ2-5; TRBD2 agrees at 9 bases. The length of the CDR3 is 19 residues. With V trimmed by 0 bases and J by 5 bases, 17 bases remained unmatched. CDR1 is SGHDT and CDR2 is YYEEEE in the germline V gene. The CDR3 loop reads CASSLGSLFWREGPETQYF. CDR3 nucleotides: TGTGCCAGCAGCTTGGGTTCCCTCTTCTGGCGGGAGGGCCCCGAGACCCAGTACTTC.

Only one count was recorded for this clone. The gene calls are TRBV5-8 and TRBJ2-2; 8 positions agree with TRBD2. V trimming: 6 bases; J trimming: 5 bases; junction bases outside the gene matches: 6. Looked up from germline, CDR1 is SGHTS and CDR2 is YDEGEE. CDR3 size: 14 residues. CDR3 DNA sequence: TGTGCCAGCAACCGACTAGCGACTACCGGGGAGCTGTTTTTT. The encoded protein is CASNRLATTGELFF.

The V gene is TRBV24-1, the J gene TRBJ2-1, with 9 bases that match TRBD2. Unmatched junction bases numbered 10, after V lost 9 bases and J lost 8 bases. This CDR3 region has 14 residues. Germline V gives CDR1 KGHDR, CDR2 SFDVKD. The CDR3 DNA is TGTGCCACCCATACGGGACTAGCCCGGGATGAGCAGTTCTTC. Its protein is CATHTGLARDEQFF.

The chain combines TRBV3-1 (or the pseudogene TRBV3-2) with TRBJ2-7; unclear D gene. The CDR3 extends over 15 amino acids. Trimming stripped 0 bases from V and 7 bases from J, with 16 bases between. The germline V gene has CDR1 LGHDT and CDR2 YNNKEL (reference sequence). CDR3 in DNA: TGTGCCAGCAGCCAAGATAGATCGCGCCCAGAAGAGCAGTACTTC. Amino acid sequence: CASSQDRSRPEEQYF.

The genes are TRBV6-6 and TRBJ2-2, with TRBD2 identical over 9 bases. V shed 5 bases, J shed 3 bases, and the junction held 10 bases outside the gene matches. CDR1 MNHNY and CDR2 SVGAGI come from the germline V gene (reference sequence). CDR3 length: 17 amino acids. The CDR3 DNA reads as TGTGCCAGCAGTCCGAGGGCGGGAGGGCCTCACACCGGGGAGCTGTTTTTT. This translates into CASSPRAGGPHTGELFF.

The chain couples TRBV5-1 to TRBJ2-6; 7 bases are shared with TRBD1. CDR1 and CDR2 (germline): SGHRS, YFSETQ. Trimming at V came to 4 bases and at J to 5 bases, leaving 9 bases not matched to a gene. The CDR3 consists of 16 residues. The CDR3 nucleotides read TGCGCCAGCAGCCCCTGGCAGGGGGAGAGGGCCAACGTCCTGACTTTC. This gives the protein CASSPWQGERANVLTF.

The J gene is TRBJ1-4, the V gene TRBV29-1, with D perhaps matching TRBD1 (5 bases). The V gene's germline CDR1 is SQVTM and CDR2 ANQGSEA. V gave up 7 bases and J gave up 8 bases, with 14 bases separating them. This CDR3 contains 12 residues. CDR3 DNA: TGCAGCGCTCAGGGAGTCTGGGAAAAACTGTTTTTT. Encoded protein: CSAQGVWEKLFF. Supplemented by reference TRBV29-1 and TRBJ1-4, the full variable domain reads SAVISQKPSRDICQRGTSLTIQCQVDSQVTMMFWYRQQPGQSLTLIATANQGSEATYESGFVIDKFPISRPNLTFSTLTVSNMSPEDSSIYLCSAQGVWEKLFFGSGTQLSVL.

CDR3 DNA: TGTGCCAGCAGCTTAGGGGGACAGCAAGAGACCCAGTACTTC. Its protein product is CASSLGGQQETQYF. This chain joins TRBV7-2 and TRBJ2-5; 7 nucleotides align to TRBD1. The CDR3 is 14 amino acids. Germline lookup yields CDR1 SGHTA and CDR2 FQGNSA. Trimming cost V 1 base and J 2 bases; bases outside gene matches: 1.